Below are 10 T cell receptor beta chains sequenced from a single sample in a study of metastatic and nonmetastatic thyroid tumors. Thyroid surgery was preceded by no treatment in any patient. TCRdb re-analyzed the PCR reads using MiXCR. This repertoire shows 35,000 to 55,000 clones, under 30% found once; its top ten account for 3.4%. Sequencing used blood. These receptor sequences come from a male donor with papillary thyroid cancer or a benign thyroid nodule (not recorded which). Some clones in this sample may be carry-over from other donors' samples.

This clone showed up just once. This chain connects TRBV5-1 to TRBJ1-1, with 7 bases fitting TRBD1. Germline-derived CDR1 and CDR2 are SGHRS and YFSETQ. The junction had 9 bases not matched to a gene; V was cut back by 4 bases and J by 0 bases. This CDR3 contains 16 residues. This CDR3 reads CASSATPDRLNTEAFF. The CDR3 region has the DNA TGCGCCAGCAGCGCAACTCCGGACAGGTTGAACACTGAAGCTTTCTTT.

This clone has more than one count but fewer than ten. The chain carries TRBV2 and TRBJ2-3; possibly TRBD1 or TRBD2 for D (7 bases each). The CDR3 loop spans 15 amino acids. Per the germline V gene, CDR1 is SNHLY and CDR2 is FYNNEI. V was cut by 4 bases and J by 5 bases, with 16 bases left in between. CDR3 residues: CASSVPDREGDTQYF. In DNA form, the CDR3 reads TGTGCCAGCAGTGTCCCAGACAGGGAGGGAGATACGCAGTATTTT.

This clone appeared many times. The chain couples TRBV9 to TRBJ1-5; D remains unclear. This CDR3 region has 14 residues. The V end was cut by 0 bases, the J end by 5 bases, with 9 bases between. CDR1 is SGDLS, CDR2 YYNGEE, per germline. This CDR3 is CASSVGIADQPQHF. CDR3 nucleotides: TGTGCCAGCAGCGTAGGGATAGCCGATCAGCCCCAGCATTTT.

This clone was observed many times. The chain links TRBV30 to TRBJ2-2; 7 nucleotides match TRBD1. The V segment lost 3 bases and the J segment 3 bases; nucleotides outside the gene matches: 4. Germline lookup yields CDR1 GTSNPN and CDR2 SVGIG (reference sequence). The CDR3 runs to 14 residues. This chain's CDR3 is CAWRRGLHTGELFF. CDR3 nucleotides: TGTGCCTGGAGGAGGGGGCTCCACACCGGGGAGCTGTTTTTT.

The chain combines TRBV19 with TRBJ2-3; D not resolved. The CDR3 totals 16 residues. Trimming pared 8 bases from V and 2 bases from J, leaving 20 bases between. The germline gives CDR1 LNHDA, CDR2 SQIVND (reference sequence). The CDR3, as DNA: TGTGCCAGTGGAAGGGTCGGCCCCGAGGACACAGATACGCAGTATTTT. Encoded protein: CASGRVGPEDTDTQYF. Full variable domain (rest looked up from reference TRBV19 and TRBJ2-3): DGGITQSPKYLFRKEGQNVTLSCEQNLNHDAMYWYRQDPGQGLRLIYYSQIVNDFQKGDIAEGYSVSREKKESFPLTVTSAQKNPTAFYLCASGRVGPEDTDTQYFGPGTRLTVL.

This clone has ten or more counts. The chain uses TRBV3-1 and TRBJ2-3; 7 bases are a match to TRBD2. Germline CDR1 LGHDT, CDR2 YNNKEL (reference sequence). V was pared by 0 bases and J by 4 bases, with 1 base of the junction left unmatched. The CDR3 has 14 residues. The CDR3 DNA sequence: TGTGCCAGCAGCCAAGATCTAGCGGCAGATACGCAGTATTTT. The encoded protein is CASSQDLAADTQYF.

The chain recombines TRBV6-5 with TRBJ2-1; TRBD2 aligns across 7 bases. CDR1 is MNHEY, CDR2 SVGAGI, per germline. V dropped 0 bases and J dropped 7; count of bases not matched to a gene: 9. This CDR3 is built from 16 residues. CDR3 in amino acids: CASSYSGLPLRNEQFF. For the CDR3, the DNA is TGTGCCAGCAGTTACTCGGGACTACCTCTGAGGAATGAGCAGTTCTTC.

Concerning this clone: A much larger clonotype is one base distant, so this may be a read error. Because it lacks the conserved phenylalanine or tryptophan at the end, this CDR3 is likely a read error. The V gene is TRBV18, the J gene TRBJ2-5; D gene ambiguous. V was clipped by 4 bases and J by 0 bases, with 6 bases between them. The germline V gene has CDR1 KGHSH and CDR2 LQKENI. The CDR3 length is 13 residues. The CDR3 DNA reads TGTGCCAGCTCACGGGATCACCAAGAGACCCAGTACTCC. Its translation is CASSRDHQETQYS.

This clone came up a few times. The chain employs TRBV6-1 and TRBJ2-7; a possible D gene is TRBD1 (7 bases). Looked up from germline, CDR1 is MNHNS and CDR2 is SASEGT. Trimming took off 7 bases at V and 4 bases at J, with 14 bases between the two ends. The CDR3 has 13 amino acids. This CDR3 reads CASKGRGAYEQYF. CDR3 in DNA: TGTGCCAGCAAGGGCAGGGGGGCGTACGAGCAGTACTTC.

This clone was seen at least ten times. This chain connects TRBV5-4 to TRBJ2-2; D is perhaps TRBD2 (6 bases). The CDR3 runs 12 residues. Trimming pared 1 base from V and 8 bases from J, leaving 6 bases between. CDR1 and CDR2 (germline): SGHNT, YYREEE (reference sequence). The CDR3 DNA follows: TGTGCCAGCAGCTTGCGGGGGGGGGAGCTGTTTTTT. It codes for CASSLRGGELFF.